This record covers a single T cell receptor (beta chain). The data were obtained in a study of blood T cell repertoires in COVID-19. Study-wide background: PBMCs, B-cell-depleted T cells, or T cells provided the cDNA or gDNA that made up the material.

The germline V and J ends were trimmed by 0 bases and 5 bases, with 11 bases remaining between them. Germline-derived CDR1 and CDR2 are MNHEY and SVGAGI. The CDR3 is 15 amino acids. Original handling: Reference gene primers were amplified, and this amplification served to estimate nucleated cell counts. TCRdb's copy holds only in-frame clones and misses some; the assay was immunoSEQ multiplex PCR. V, J and clone size were drawn from that table, and D and trimming were deduced from the DNA. The repertoire holds 200,000 to 300,000 clones, around 88% seen once, with about 2.3% in the top ten. Sequenced: PBMCs or T cells enriched from blood (not recorded which). This sequence originates from a middle-aged woman with acute COVID-19. V is TRBV6-5 and J is TRBJ1-5, with D possibly TRBD1 on 5 matching bases. CDR3 residues: CASSYSGADDQPQHF. Here the CDR3 DNA reads TGTGCCAGCAGTTACTCAGGGGCCGACGATCAGCCCCAGCATTTT.